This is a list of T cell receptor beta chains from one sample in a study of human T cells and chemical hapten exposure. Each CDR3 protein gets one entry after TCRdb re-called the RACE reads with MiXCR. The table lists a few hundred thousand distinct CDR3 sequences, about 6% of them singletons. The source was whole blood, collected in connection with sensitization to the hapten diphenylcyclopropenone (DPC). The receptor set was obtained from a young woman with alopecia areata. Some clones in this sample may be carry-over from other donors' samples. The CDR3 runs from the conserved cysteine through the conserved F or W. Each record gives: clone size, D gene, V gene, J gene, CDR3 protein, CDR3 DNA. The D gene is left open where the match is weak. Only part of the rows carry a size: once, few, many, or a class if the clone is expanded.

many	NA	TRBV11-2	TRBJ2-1	CASSSRDRNNEQFF	TGTGCCAGCAGCTCCCGGGACCGGAACAATGAGCAGTTCTTC
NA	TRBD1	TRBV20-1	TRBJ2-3	CSARDPGQGRTDTQYF	TGCAGTGCTAGAGATCCGGGACAGGGGCGCACAGATACGCAGTATTTT
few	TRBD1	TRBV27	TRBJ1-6	CASPYLYRGPSPLHF	TGTGCCAGCCCCTATCTCTACAGGGGGCCTTCACCCCTCCACTTT
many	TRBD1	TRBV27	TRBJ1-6	CASSNAWDSGSPLHF	TGTGCCAGCAGTAACGCCTGGGACAGCGGCTCACCCCTCCACTTT
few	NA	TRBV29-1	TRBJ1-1	CSVEDNPGTEAFF	TGCAGCGTGGAGGACAACCCGGGGACTGAAGCTTTCTTT
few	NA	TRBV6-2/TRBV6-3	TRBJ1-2	CASNDEVFGYTF	TGTGCCAGCAACGACGAGGTTTTTGGCTACACCTTC
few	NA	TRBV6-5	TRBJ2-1	CASSYNRVGDEQFF	TGTGCCAGCAGCTATAACAGGGTAGGGGATGAGCAGTTCTTC
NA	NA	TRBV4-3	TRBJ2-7	CASSQEGSGYEQYF	TGCGCCAGCAGCCAAGAGGGCTCGGGGTACGAGCAGTACTTC
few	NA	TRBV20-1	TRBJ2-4	CSASSRLNIQYF	TGCAGTGCTAGTTCCAGGTTGAACATTCAGTACTTC
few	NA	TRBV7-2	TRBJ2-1	CASSSRDPRNEQFF	TGTGCCAGCAGCTCCCGGGATCCTCGCAATGAGCAGTTCTTC
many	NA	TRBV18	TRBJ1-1	CASSQLYQGPLNTEAFF	TGTGCCAGCTCACAGTTATATCAGGGGCCTTTGAACACTGAAGCTTTCTTT
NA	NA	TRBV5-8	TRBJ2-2	CASSLGQAHTGELFF	TGTGCCAGCAGCCTGGGCCAGGCCCACACCGGGGAGCTGTTTTTT
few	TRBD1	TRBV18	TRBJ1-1	CASSPGTAKLWAFF	TGTGCCAGCTCACCAGGGACAGCCAAGCTGTGGGCTTTCTTT
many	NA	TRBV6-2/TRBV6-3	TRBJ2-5	CASSYGRLGGETQYF	TGTGCCAGCAGTTACGGAAGGCTGGGTGGCGAGACCCAGTACTTC
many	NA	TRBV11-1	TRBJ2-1	CASSFGGVSYNEQFF	TGTGCCAGCAGCTTCGGAGGGGTCTCCTACAATGAGCAGTTCTTC
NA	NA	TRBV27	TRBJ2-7	CASSLAQAYEQYF	TGTGCCAGCAGTTTAGCCCAGGCCTACGAGCAGTACTTC
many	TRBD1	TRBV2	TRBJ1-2	CASTKGQSYGYTF	TGTGCCAGCACCAAGGGACAGTCCTATGGCTACACCTTC
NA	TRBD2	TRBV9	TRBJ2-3	CASAGGPGTDTQYF	TGTGCCAGCGCGGGGGGCCCAGGTACAGATACGCAGTATTTT
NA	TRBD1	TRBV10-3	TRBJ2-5	CAIKGQGVQETQYF	TGTGCCATCAAGGGACAGGGGGTCCAAGAGACCCAGTACTTC
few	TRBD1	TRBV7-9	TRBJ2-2	CASSIRGHGGELFF	TGTGCCAGCAGTATCAGGGGGCACGGCGGGGAGCTGTTTTTT
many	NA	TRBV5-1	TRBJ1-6	CASSLGLTAGSPLHF	TGCGCCAGCAGCTTGGGGTTGACAGCGGGTTCACCCCTCCACTTT
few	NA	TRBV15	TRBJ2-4	CATGIQGLAKNIQYF	TGTGCCACCGGGATTCAGGGTTTAGCCAAAAACATTCAGTACTTC
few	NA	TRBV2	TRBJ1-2	CASSAADPNYGYTF	TGTGCCAGCAGTGCCGCGGACCCTAACTATGGCTACACCTTC
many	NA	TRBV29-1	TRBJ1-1	CSVGPGTNTEAFF	TGCAGCGTTGGGCCGGGGACCAACACTGAAGCTTTCTTT
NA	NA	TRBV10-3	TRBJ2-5	CAISREKGGPQETQYF	TGTGCCATCAGTAGGGAGAAGGGAGGACCCCAAGAGACCCAGTACTTC
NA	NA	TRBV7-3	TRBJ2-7	CASSLWGQANYEQYF	TGTGCCAGCAGCTTATGGGGGCAGGCCAACTACGAGCAGTACTTC
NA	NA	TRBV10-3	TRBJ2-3	CAISESITADTQYF	TGTGCCATCAGTGAGTCGATCACGGCAGATACGCAGTATTTT
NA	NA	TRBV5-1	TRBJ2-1	CASSLARISYNEQFF	TGCGCCAGCAGCTTGGCCAGAATCAGCTACAATGAGCAGTTCTTC
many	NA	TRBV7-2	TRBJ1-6	CASSLAGGRFSSPLHF	TGTGCCAGCAGCTTAGCGGGGGGGCGCTTCAGTTCACCCCTCCACTTT
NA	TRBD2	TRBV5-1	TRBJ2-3	CASSWPPGGSPTDTQYF	TGCGCCAGCAGCTGGCCCCCGGGGGGGAGCCCCACAGATACGCAGTATTTT
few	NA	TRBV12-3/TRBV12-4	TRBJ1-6	CASSLTGRPSPLHF	TGTGCCAGCAGTTTAACTGGGAGGCCTTCACCCCTCCACTTT
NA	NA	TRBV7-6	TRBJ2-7	CASSLGGAPTYEQYF	TGTGCCAGCAGCTTAGGGGGGGCCCCGACCTACGAGCAGTACTTC
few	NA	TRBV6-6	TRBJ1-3	CATRRGGDPGNTIYF	TGTGCCACCCGGCGGGGAGGGGACCCAGGAAACACCATATATTTT
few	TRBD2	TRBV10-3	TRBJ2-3	CAISESSSGALMGDTQYF	TGTGCCATCAGTGAGTCGTCTAGCGGGGCCCTAATGGGAGATACGCAGTATTTT
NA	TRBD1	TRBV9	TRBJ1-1	CASSGIRGHENTEAFF	TGTGCCAGCAGCGGGATCAGGGGGCATGAGAACACTGAAGCTTTCTTT
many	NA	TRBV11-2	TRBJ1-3	CASSPDGFPGNTIYF	TGTGCCAGCAGCCCGGACGGATTCCCTGGAAACACCATATATTTT
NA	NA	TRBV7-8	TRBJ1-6	CASSLLDSPLHF	TGTGCCAGCAGCTTACTGGATTCACCCCTCCACTTT
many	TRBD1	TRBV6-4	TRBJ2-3	CASRYGQASTDTQYF	TGTGCCAGCAGATACGGACAGGCTAGCACAGATACGCAGTATTTT
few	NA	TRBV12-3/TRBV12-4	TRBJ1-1	CASIGGTEAFF	TGTGCCAGCATCGGGGGCACTGAAGCTTTCTTT
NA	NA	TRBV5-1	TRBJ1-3	CASAGPSGNTIYF	TGCGCCAGCGCAGGGCCCTCTGGAAACACCATATATTTT